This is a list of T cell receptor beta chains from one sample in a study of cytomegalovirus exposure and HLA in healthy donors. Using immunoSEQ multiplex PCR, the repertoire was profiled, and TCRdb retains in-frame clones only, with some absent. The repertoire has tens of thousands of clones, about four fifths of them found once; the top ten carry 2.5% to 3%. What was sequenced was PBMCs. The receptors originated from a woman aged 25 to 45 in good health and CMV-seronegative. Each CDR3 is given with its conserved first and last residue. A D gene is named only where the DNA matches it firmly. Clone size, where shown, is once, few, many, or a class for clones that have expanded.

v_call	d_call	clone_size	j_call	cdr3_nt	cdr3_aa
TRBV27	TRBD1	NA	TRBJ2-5	TGTGCCAGCAGAAGACAGGGGTTTCAAGAGACCCAGTACTTC	CASRRQGFQETQYF
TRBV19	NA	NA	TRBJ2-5	TGTGCCAGTCGATTGTCGGGGGAGGCCCAGTACTTC	CASRLSGEAQYF
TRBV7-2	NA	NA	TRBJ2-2	TGTGCCAGCAGCTTAGCGTCTATTCTGTCCGGGGAGCTGTTTTTT	CASSLASILSGELFF
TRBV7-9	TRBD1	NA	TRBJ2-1	TGTGCCAGCAGCTTAGGGAGGTTTGACAGGGGAGGCAATGAGCAGTTCTTC	CASSLGRFDRGGNEQFF
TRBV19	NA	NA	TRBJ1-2	TGTGCCAGTAGCGCGCCGAGGGGGTCCTATGGCTACACCTTC	CASSAPRGSYGYTF
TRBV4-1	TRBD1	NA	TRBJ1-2	TGCGCCAGCAGCCAAGTAGCGACACAGGGGAGTTATGGCTACACCTTC	CASSQVATQGSYGYTF
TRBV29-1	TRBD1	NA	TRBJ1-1	TGCAGCGTTGGAAACAGGGGCCCGGGGACTGAAGCTTTCTTT	CSVGNRGPGTEAFF
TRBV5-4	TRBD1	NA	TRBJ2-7	TGTGCCAGCAGCGGATCCCGGGACAGGCCTTCCTACGAGCAGTACTTC	CASSGSRDRPSYEQYF
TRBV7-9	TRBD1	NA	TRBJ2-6	TGTTCCAGCAGCTCTATGGACAGGGTCCTTGGGGCCAACGTCCTGACTTTC	CSSSSMDRVLGANVLTF
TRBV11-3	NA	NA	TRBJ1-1	TGTGCCAGCAGCCTAAGGACAGCCTCCGACCCTGAAGCTTTCTTT	CASSLRTASDPEAFF
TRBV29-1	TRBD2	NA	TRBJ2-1	TGCAGCGTGTTACTAGCGGGGGTTGACAATGAGCAGTTCTTC	CSVLLAGVDNEQFF
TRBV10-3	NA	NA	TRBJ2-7	TGTGCCATCAGTGAGTCTGCGAGATCCTACGAGCAGTACTTC	CAISESARSYEQYF
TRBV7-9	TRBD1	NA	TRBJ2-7	TGTTCCAGCAGCGCTATGACAGGGGGCGCCTACGAGCAGTACTTC	CSSSAMTGGAYEQYF
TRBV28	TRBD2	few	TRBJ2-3	TGTGCCAGCAGTGGTAGCGGGCGGTTAAGCACAGATACGCAGTATTTT	CASSGSGRLSTDTQYF
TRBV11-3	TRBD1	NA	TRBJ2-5	TGTGCCAGCAGCCACCGACAGGGCGGACAAGAGACCCAGTACTTC	CASSHRQGGQETQYF
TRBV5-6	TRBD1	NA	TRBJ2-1	TGTGCCAGCAGCTCCCTCACAAGGCTCTCGGGACAGCCCTACAATGAGCAGTTCTTC	CASSSLTRLSGQPYNEQFF
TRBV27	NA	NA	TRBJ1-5	TGTGCCAGCAGTCCCTGGGGGGAGGCCCAGCATTTT	CASSPWGEAQHF
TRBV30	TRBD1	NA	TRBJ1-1	TGTGCCTGGACTCAACGGACAGGGGGTACTGAAGCTTTCTTT	CAWTQRTGGTEAFF
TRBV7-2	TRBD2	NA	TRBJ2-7	TGTGCCAGCAGCTTAGGCCCTAGCGGGGGACAAAGGGAGCAGTACTTC	CASSLGPSGGQREQYF
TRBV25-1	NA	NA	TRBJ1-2	TGTGCCAGCAGTGAGTCTGGTAAGCCCTATGGCTACACCTTC	CASSESGKPYGYTF
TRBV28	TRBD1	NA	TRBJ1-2	TGTGCCAGCAGTTTCGCGGGACAGGGTATCTATGGCTACACCTTC	CASSFAGQGIYGYTF
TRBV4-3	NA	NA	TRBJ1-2	TGCGCCAGCAGCCAAGATCTTGGAAGGGGTTTCGGCTATGGCTACACCTTC	CASSQDLGRGFGYGYTF
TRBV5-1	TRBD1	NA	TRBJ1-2	TGCGCCAGCAGCTTCGGGACAGGTATCCTAGGGGGCTACACCTTC	CASSFGTGILGGYTF
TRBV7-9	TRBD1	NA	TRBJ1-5	TGTGCCAGCGGTACCGGGACAGGCAATCAGCCCCAGCATTTT	CASGTGTGNQPQHF
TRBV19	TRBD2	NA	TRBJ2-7	TGTGCCAGTAGGGAGCGGGGGAGCTCCTACGAGCAGTACTTC	CASRERGSSYEQYF
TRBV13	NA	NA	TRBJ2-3	TGTGCCAGCACGCATCAACCAACAGGGACAGATACGCAGTATTTT	CASTHQPTGTDTQYF
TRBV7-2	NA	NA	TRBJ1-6	TGTGCCAGCAGCGCCCAACGGTCACCCCTCCACTTT	CASSAQRSPLHF
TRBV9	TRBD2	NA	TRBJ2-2	TGTGCCAGCAGCACTCCGGGACTAGCTTACCCCGGGGAGCTGTTTTTT	CASSTPGLAYPGELFF